This T cell receptor beta chain was profiled in a study of PD-L1 blockade in urothelial cancer. About the study: The analyses of blood took place 3 weeks (second dose) and 6 weeks after treatment start.

Sequenced by immunoSEQ multiplex PCR; TCRdb stores in-frame clones only, minus some. There are about 40,000 clones in the sample; 70% to 90% occur only once, and over 2.5% lies in the top ten. Trimming shortened V by 4 bases and J by 5 bases, and 10 bases separated the two germline ends. The germline V gene has CDR1 SNHLY and CDR2 FYNNEI. The CDR3 sequence is 13 residues long. This clone appeared a few times. Time point defined: peripheral blood 6 weeks after treatment start. The sequences come from PBMCs, collected around atezolizumab (anti-PD-L1) treatment. The origin of this receptor is a man in his 70s with urothelial cancer. The gene calls are TRBV2 and TRBJ2-3; tentative D call: TRBD1 (5 bases). The CDR3 region has the DNA TGTGCCAGCAGTGGCAGGGTCAGAGATACGCAGTATTTT. Translation: CASSGRVRDTQYF.